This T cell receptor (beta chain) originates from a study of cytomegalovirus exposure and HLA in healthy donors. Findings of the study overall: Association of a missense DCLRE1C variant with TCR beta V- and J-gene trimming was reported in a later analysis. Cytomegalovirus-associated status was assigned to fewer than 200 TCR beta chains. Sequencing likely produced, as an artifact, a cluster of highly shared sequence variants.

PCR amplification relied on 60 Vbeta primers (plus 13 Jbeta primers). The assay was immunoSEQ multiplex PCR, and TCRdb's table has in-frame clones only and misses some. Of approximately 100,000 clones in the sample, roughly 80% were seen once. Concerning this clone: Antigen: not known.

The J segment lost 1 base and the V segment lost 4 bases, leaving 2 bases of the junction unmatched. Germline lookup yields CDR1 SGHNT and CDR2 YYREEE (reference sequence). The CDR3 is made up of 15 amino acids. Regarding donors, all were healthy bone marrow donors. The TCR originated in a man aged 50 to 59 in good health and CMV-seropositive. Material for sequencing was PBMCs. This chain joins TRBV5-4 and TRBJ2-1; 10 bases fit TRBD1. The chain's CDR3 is CASSPGQGSYNEQFF. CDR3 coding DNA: TGTGCCAGCAGCCCGGGACAGGGGTCCTACAATGAGCAGTTCTTC.